A single TCR beta chain is shown here with its context. The antigen is unknown. The sample is drawn from a study of cytomegalovirus exposure and HLA in healthy donors. Background on the study: As an earlier analysis found, some 180 million T cells yielded some 120 million unique TCR beta sequences.

PCR amplification relied on 60 Vbeta primers (plus 13 Jbeta primers). The repertoire was sequenced with immunoSEQ multiplex PCR; TCRdb's copy has only in-frame clones and lacks some. Among 180,000 or so clones listed, roughly three quarters were seen once. Study-wide results and caveats: In a later analysis, common viral pathogens appeared linked to several of the most significant clusters. The study reported that TCR beta sequences accurately predicted HLA-A and HLA-B alleles in most subjects.

The ends lost 3 bases at V and 4 bases at J; junction bases unmatched: 5. Germline V gene sequence: CDR1 LGHNA, CDR2 YSLEER. There are 16 residues in the CDR3. The V gene is TRBV4-3, the J gene TRBJ2-3; 12 bases match TRBD2. The sequencing sample was made of PBMCs. The sequence derives from a woman aged 50 to 60 in good health and CMV-seronegative. The CDR3 sequence is CASSQLLAGGPDTQYF. CDR3 in DNA: TGCGCCAGCAGCCAGTTACTAGCGGGAGGCCCAGATACGCAGTATTTT.